The clone carrying this TCR beta chain was seen a handful of times. TCRdb analysed the RACE reads with MiXCR anew, one entry per CDR3 protein. The sample consists of approximately 90,000 distinct CDR3 sequences, around 8.8% of them appearing once. Trimming took 2 bases from V and 8 from J; bases not matched to a gene: 6. CDR1 LGHDT and CDR2 YNNKEL come from the germline V gene (reference sequence). This CDR3 region has 15 residues. This sample stems from a study of human T cells and chemical hapten exposure. Time point specified: pre-sensitization, week 0. Indicated treatment: therapeutic diphenylcyclopropenone sensitization with weekly scalp DPC.

This receptor was identified in a man in his forties with alopecia areata. Some clones in this sample may be carry-over from other donors' samples. This chain connects TRBV3-1 to TRBJ1-4; 9 bases are a match to TRBD1. The source was whole blood, collected in connection with sensitization to the hapten diphenylcyclopropenone (DPC). CDR3 DNA: TGTGCCAGCAGCCAAAGACAGGGGGGCGTCGAAAAACTGTTTTTT. Translating gives CASSQRQGGVEKLFF. The complete variable domain, with remaining parts taken from reference TRBV3-1 and TRBJ1-4, reads DTAVSQTPKYLVTQMGNDKSIKCEQNLGHDTMYWYKQDSKKFLKIMFSYNNKELIINETVPNRFSPKSPDKAHLNLHINSLELGDSAVYFCASSQRQGGVEKLFFGSGTQLSVL.